This entry is about one T cell receptor (beta chain). This sample was taken from a study of blood T cell repertoires in COVID-19. V was cut by 4 bases and J by 7 bases, with 11 bases left in between. The V gene's germline CDR1 is SGHTA and CDR2 FQGTGA. The CDR3 loop spans 14 amino acids. Method: immunoSEQ multiplex PCR; TCRdb's copy keeps in-frame clones and lacks some. The data show 300,000 to 350,000 clones, 89% seen once. Enrollment of patients from Seattle took place during active infection, with longitudinal follow-up. Material: peripheral blood. This receptor was taken from a woman aged 60-70 years with COVID-19, enrolled during active disease. This chain uses TRBV7-3 with TRBJ1-6; the D is unclear. The CDR3, as DNA: TGTGCCAGCAGCTCATACCCCAGAAATTCACCCCTCCACTTT. It encodes CASSSYPRNSPLHF.